The rows below give T cell receptor beta chains drawn from one sample of a study of cytomegalovirus exposure and HLA in healthy donors. Sequencing was performed with immunoSEQ multiplex PCR; in TCRdb, only in-frame clones are kept and a portion is missing. The sample has roughly 120,000 clones, 85% to 90% seen once; the top ten hold around 3.4%. Sequencing was performed on PBMCs. Receptors were obtained from a man under 40 in good health and CMV-seronegative. Each CDR3 is given with its conserved first and last residue. A D gene is named only where the DNA matches it firmly. Not all rows give a size; the values are once, few, many and, for expanded clones, a class.

TRBJ2-7	NA	NA	TRBV11-2	CASRTIRAASSYEQYF	TGTGCCAGCAGAACGATCAGGGCCGCTAGCTCCTACGAGCAGTACTTC
TRBJ1-6	NA	NA	TRBV7-9	CASSSWAGDSPLHF	TGTGCCAGCAGCTCGTGGGCAGGGGATTCACCCCTCCACTTT
TRBJ1-4	TRBD1	NA	TRBV15	CATSSPGTGGRTNEKLFF	TGTGCCACCAGCAGCCCTGGGACAGGGGGCCGGACTAATGAAAAACTGTTTTTT
TRBJ2-5	TRBD2	NA	TRBV6-9	CASSPLAGGRETQYF	TGTGCCAGCAGCCCCCTGGCGGGGGGGCGGGAGACCCAGTACTTC
TRBJ2-1	NA	once	TRBV6-6	CASRQGRTYNEQFF	TGTGCCAGCAGGCAGGGGCGAACCTACAATGAGCAGTTCTTC
TRBJ2-2	NA	NA	TRBV9	CASSRQESTGELFF	TGTGCCAGCAGCCGACAGGAGAGCACCGGGGAGCTGTTTTTT
TRBJ1-4	NA	NA	TRBV7-9	CASRGSLDEKLFF	TGTGCCAGCAGAGGGAGCCTGGATGAAAAACTGTTTTTT
TRBJ2-7	NA	NA	TRBV14	CASSQAGSYEQYF	TGTGCCAGCAGCCAAGCTGGTAGCTACGAGCAGTACTTC
TRBJ1-4	NA	NA	TRBV28	CASRAPRVEEKLFF	TGTGCCAGCCGCGCCCCCAGGGTGGAGGAAAAACTGTTTTTT
TRBJ1-1	NA	NA	TRBV10-3	CAISEGTTILNTEAFF	TGTGCCATCAGTGAGGGGACTACTATTTTGAACACTGAAGCTTTCTTT
TRBJ1-1	TRBD1	NA	TRBV7-8	CASSFYRGGGMNTEAFF	TGTGCCAGCAGCTTCTACAGGGGAGGAGGCATGAACACTGAAGCTTTCTTT
TRBJ2-7	TRBD1	NA	TRBV10-3	CAIAGAGGYEQYF	TGTGCCATCGCAGGGGCAGGGGGCTACGAGCAGTACTTC
TRBJ2-5	NA	NA	TRBV28	CASSSYPMRGQETQYF	TGTGCCAGCAGTTCATACCCTATGCGGGGACAAGAGACCCAGTACTTC
TRBJ2-7	NA	NA	TRBV18	CASSPDFQAYEQYF	TGTGCCAGCTCACCGGACTTCCAAGCCTACGAGCAGTACTTC
TRBJ2-7	NA	NA	TRBV4-1	CASSQDWSSYEQYF	TGCGCCAGCAGCCAAGATTGGAGCTCCTACGAGCAGTACTTC
TRBJ2-7	TRBD2	NA	TRBV9	CASSPGLAGVGEQYF	TGTGCCAGCAGCCCTGGACTAGCGGGGGTAGGCGAGCAGTACTTC
TRBJ1-2	TRBD1	NA	TRBV2	CASSESRRDSYGYTF	TGTGCCAGCAGTGAATCGAGGAGGGACAGCTATGGCTACACCTTC
TRBJ1-1	NA	NA	TRBV6-1	CASSEVGQNTEAFF	TGTGCCAGCAGTGAAGTGGGACAGAACACTGAAGCTTTCTTT
TRBJ2-7	NA	NA	TRBV7-9	CASSLGQGLLYEQYF	TGTGCCAGCAGCTTGGGGCAGGGGCTTCTCTACGAGCAGTACTTC
TRBJ2-5	NA	NA	TRBV2	CASYRVDQETQYF	TGTGCCAGTTACAGGGTCGATCAAGAGACCCAGTACTTC
TRBJ2-2	TRBD1	NA	TRBV6-5	CASRRQGTGELFF	TGTGCCAGCAGACGACAGGGGACCGGGGAGCTGTTTTTT
TRBJ1-6	TRBD1	NA	TRBV7-2	CASSWAGTGNSPLHF	TGTGCCAGCAGCTGGGCCGGGACAGGAAATTCACCCCTCCACTTT
TRBJ2-7	TRBD2	NA	TRBV28	CASTEGSGLSYEQYF	TGTGCCAGCACTGAGGGTAGCGGGCTCTCCTACGAGCAGTACTTC
TRBJ1-2	NA	once	TRBV6-4	CASSDGRGNYGYTF	TGTGCCAGCAGTGACGGGAGGGGGAACTATGGCTACACCTTC
TRBJ2-7	TRBD1	NA	TRBV4-3	CASSQVYLGQVREQYF	TGCGCCAGCAGCCAAGTATATCTGGGACAGGTGAGAGAGCAGTACTTC
TRBJ1-6	TRBD1	NA	TRBV28	CASRPRTGGNSPLHF	TGTGCCAGCAGACCTCGGACAGGGGGTAATTCACCCCTCCACTTT
TRBJ1-2	TRBD1	NA	TRBV5-1	CASSLEGAGYGYTF	TGCGCCAGCAGCTTGGAGGGGGCAGGGTATGGCTACACCTTC
TRBJ1-3	TRBD1	NA	TRBV7-2	CASSRAGGPGNTIYF	TGTGCCAGCAGCCGAGCAGGGGGCCCTGGAAACACCATATATTTT
TRBJ2-2	TRBD2	NA	TRBV29-1	CSVRGAGGGTGELFF	TGCAGCGTCCGCGGGGCGGGGGGAGGAACCGGGGAGCTGTTTTTT
TRBJ1-2	TRBD1	NA	TRBV6-6	CASSYPGTGADGYTF	TGTGCCAGCAGTTACCCCGGGACAGGGGCGGATGGCTACACCTTC
TRBJ2-7	TRBD2	NA	TRBV9	CASSGGLAQSPLEQYF	TGTGCCAGCAGCGGCGGACTAGCGCAGAGCCCGCTCGAGCAGTACTTC
TRBJ2-2	NA	NA	TRBV12-5	CASGLVGQGPTGELFF	TGTGCTAGTGGTTTGGTTGGTCAGGGCCCCACCGGGGAGCTGTTTTTT
TRBJ1-2	TRBD1	NA	TRBV6-5	CASSYAPTGNYGYTF	TGTGCCAGCAGTTACGCCCCGACAGGGAACTATGGCTACACCTTC
TRBJ2-7	TRBD1	NA	TRBV29-1	CSVRTGSNYEQYF	TGCAGCGTTCGGACAGGGAGTAACTACGAGCAGTACTTC
TRBJ2-1	NA	NA	TRBV7-9	CASSLTGLDSDEQFF	TGTGCCAGCAGCTTAACGGGGTTAGATAGCGATGAGCAGTTCTTC
TRBJ2-7	NA	NA	TRBV5-1	CASSIQGIPYEQYF	TGCGCCAGCAGCATCCAGGGTATCCCCTACGAGCAGTACTTC
TRBJ1-5	TRBD1	NA	TRBV2	CASAPDREVGQPQHF	TGTGCCAGCGCCCCGGACAGGGAGGTCGGCCAGCCCCAGCATTTT